The 28 T cell receptor beta chains below all came from one sample that was sequenced in a study of response to subunit inactivated influenza vaccine. TCRdb analysed the RT-PCR reads with MiXCR anew, one entry per CDR3 protein. Among some 500,000 distinct CDR3 sequences listed, approximately 15% were seen once. This material consisted of CD4+ T cells sorted from PBMCs, taken less than 30 months after vaccination. Receptor source: a man in his fifties or sixties who received an inactivated influenza vaccine.

This rearrangement joins TRBV6-1 to TRBJ1-1; 12 bases line up with TRBD1. CDR1 MNHNS and CDR2 SASEGT come from the germline V gene. The CDR3 runs 14 residues. V lost 5 bases to trimming and J lost 10 bases; unmatched junction nucleotides: 8. CDR3: CASSPGQGAQGAFF. For the CDR3, the DNA is TGTGCCAGCAGTCCGGGACAGGGGGCGCAGGGAGCTTTCTTT.

This clonotype was recorded at least ten times. The J gene is TRBJ1-4, the V gene TRBV7-2; D remains unclear. Trimming stripped 2 bases from V and 5 bases from J, with 6 bases between. Germline V lookup: CDR1 SGHTA, CDR2 FQGNSA. CDR3 size: 13 residues. The CDR3 here is CASSLWQNEKLFF. The CDR3 nucleotides read TGTGCCAGCAGCTTATGGCAGAATGAAAAACTGTTTTTT.

This clonotype was picked up a small number of times. The V and J genes are TRBV3-1 and TRBJ1-3, with no clear D. This CDR3 has 10 amino acids. V was trimmed by 8 bases and J by 6 bases, leaving 5 bases between them. Germline V CDR1 and CDR2: LGHDT, YNNKEL (reference sequence). The DNA for the CDR3 is TGTGCCAGCGGGCAAAACACCATATATTTT. Its protein is CASGQNTIYF. The full variable domain, with the rest looked up from reference TRBV3-1 and TRBJ1-3, is DTAVSQTPKYLVTQMGNDKSIKCEQNLGHDTMYWYKQDSKKFLKIMFSYNNKELIINETVPNRFSPKSPDKAHLNLHINSLELGDSAVYFCASGQNTIYFGEGSWLTVV.

This clonotype was recorded a few times. The chain couples TRBV28 to TRBJ1-1; no clear D gene. The CDR3 sequence is 14 residues long. With 3 bases removed from V and 0 bases from J, the gap between germline ends came to 8 bases. The germline CDR1 and CDR2 sequences are MDHEN and SYDVKM. CDR3 region: CASSFQFMNTEAFF. The CDR3, as DNA: TGTGCCAGCAGTTTTCAGTTCATGAACACTGAAGCTTTCTTT.

The genes are TRBV20-1 and TRBJ2-1, with 8 bases lining up with TRBD2. CDR3 length: 14 residues. Germline CDR1 and CDR2: DFQATT and SNEGSKA (reference sequence). The J segment lost 4 bases and the V segment lost 4 bases, leaving 6 bases of the junction unmatched. Here the CDR3 reads CSANLAGGYNEQFF. The CDR3, as DNA: TGCAGTGCTAACCTAGCGGGTGGGTACAATGAGCAGTTCTTC.

The chain uses TRBV11-1 and TRBJ2-3, with a tentative D call TRBD2 (5 bases). The CDR3 has 18 residues. Germline values: CDR1 SGHAT, CDR2 FQDESV (reference sequence). Trimming pared 3 bases from V and 2 bases from J, leaving 21 bases between. The CDR3: CASSFIRFGQRLTDTQYF. Here the CDR3 DNA reads TGTGCCAGCAGCTTTATTCGGTTTGGGCAGCGGCTCACAGATACGCAGTATTTT.

This clonotype turned up a few times. The J gene is TRBJ2-3, the V gene TRBV18; weak D call: TRBD1 (6 bases). This CDR3 is 16 amino acids long. V lost 2 bases and J lost 0, with 12 bases in between. From germline, CDR1 is KGHSH and CDR2 LQKENI. CDR3 loop: CASSPATGISTDTQYF. The CDR3 DNA reads TGTGCCAGCTCACCAGCGACAGGAATAAGCACAGATACGCAGTATTTT.

This clonotype was seen a few times. The V gene is TRBV3-1, the J gene TRBJ2-1, with D unresolved. Per germline, CDR1 LGHDT and CDR2 YNNKEL (reference sequence). V gave up 1 base and J gave up 9 bases, with 4 bases separating them. CDR3 length equals 11 residues. CDR3 DNA: TGTGCCAGCAGCCAAGTGTTTGAGCAGTTCTTC. Protein: CASSQVFEQFF.

The V call is TRBV6-5, the J call TRBJ1-4; the D is unclear. Germline CDR1 is MNHEY and CDR2 is SVGAGI. The CDR3 totals 15 residues. The germline V and J ends were trimmed by 3 bases and 9 bases, with 17 bases remaining between them. The CDR3 DNA reads as TGTGCCAGCAGTTATCACCTCGAGAGAACTAAAAAACTGTTTTTT. This translates into CASSYHLERTKKLFF.

There are a few counts of this clonotype. This chain links TRBV5-1 with TRBJ1-1; D is ambiguous. Germline V gives CDR1 SGHRS, CDR2 YFSETQ. Trimming shortened V by 6 bases and J by 1 base, and 10 bases separated the two germline ends. This CDR3 has 13 residues. The CDR3 nucleotides are TGCGCCAGCACCCACGGTGGGAACACTGAAGCTTTCTTT. Translation gives CASTHGGNTEAFF. The complete variable domain, with remaining parts taken from reference TRBV5-1 and TRBJ1-1, reads KAGVTQTPRYLIKTRGQQVTLSCSPISGHRSVSWYQQTPGQGLQFLFEYFSETQRNKGNFPGRFSGRQFSNSRSEMNVSTLELGDSALYLCASTHGGNTEAFFGQGTRLTVV.

This clonotype was observed a few times. The V call is TRBV11-2, the J call TRBJ2-7; 8 nucleotides agree with TRBD1. This CDR3 has 15 amino acids. With 3 bases clipped from V and 4 bases from J, the junction kept 8 bases outside the gene matches. The germline gives CDR1 SGHAT, CDR2 FQNNGV. The CDR3 DNA sequence: TGTGCCAGCAGCTTGGTTCAGGGGGCAAATTACGAGCAGTACTTC. Protein: CASSLVQGANYEQYF.

This clonotype was picked up a small number of times. J is TRBJ1-4 and V is TRBV29-1, with D perhaps matching TRBD1 (6 bases). Germline V CDR1 and CDR2: SQVTM, ANQGSEA. The CDR3 is made up of 13 amino acids. Trimming took off 7 bases at V and 3 bases at J, with 12 bases between the two ends. CDR3 residues: CSAAEGANEKLFF. CDR3 nucleotide sequence: TGCAGCGCCGCGGAGGGGGCTAATGAAAAACTGTTTTTT. Full variable domain (missing parts from reference TRBV29-1 and TRBJ1-4): SAVISQKPSRDICQRGTSLTIQCQVDSQVTMMFWYRQQPGQSLTLIATANQGSEATYESGFVIDKFPISRPNLTFSTLTVSNMSPEDSSIYLCSAAEGANEKLFFGSGTQLSVL.

This clonotype was seen a handful of times. The genes are TRBV3-1 and TRBJ1-1; 7 bases are shared with TRBD1. Germline assignment: CDR1 LGHDT and CDR2 YNNKEL (reference sequence). Losses at the gene ends were 1 base for V and 0 bases for J; bases not matched to a gene: 8. The CDR3 runs 17 residues. The CDR3 loop is CASSQVTGAKMNTEAFF. CDR3 nucleotide sequence: TGTGCCAGCAGCCAAGTAACAGGGGCAAAGATGAACACTGAAGCTTTCTTT.

The chain has TRBV9 and TRBJ1-1; the D is unclear. V shed 0 bases and J shed 7 bases, with 10 bases lying between them. Germline V gene data show CDR1 as SGDLS and CDR2 as YYNGEE. The CDR3 runs to 13 residues. The CDR3 DNA is TGTGCCAGCAGCGTAGCTACGTACGGTGAAGCTTTCTTT. Residues: CASSVATYGEAFF.

This clonotype was detected a few times. This chain uses TRBV10-3 with TRBJ2-3; no firm D call. V gave up 0 bases and J gave up 6 bases, with 10 bases separating them. This CDR3 has 14 amino acids. Germline CDR1 is ENHRY and CDR2 is SYGVKD. The CDR3 bases are TGTGCCATCAGTGAGTCGTCGCTCCAGGATACGCAGTATTTT. This gives the protein CAISESSLQDTQYF.

This clonotype was counted a few times. The rearrangement uses TRBV14 and TRBJ2-2; D unresolved. Trimming left V 3 bases short and J 4 bases short, with 6 bases between. Germline CDR1 and CDR2: SGHDN and FVKESK. The CDR3 is made up of 13 amino acids. This CDR3 is CASSQGLTGELFF. The CDR3 DNA reads as TGTGCCAGCAGCCAGGGTCTCACCGGGGAGCTGTTTTTT.

The chain employs TRBV7-2 and TRBJ2-7, with 14 bases that match TRBD2. Germline assignment: CDR1 SGHTA and CDR2 FQGNSA. The CDR3 extends over 16 amino acids. V shed 5 bases and J 4 bases; nucleotides not matched to a gene: 7. The CDR3 DNA reads as TGTGCCAGCAGCCCGGGACTAGCGGGAGTGGGGTACGAGCAGTACTTC. The encoded protein is CASSPGLAGVGYEQYF.

This sequence joins TRBV12-3 or TRBV12-4 and TRBJ1-2; D is unresolved. With 1 base removed from V and 3 bases from J, the gap between germline ends came to 6 bases. This CDR3 region has 13 residues. The CDR3 loop reads CASSLEPDYGYTF. In DNA, the CDR3 is TGTGCCAGCAGTTTAGAACCGGACTATGGCTACACCTTC.

The V gene is TRBV6-1, the J gene TRBJ2-1; a weak D match, TRBD2 (5 bases). Germline V lookup: CDR1 MNHNS, CDR2 SASEGT. Trimming took 5 bases from V and 6 from J, leaving 14 bases between them. This CDR3 comprises 14 residues. The CDR3 DNA follows: TGTGCCAGCAGTCCGCAGAGGGCCGTCAATGAGCAGTTCTTC. It is translated as CASSPQRAVNEQFF.

The chain links TRBV11-3 to TRBJ1-1; tentatively, D is TRBD1 (6 bases). The CDR3 runs 14 residues. CDR1 and CDR2 from the germline V gene are SGHNT and YENEEA. Trimming took 1 base from V and 4 from J, leaving 10 bases between them. CDR3 nucleotides: TGTGCCAGCAGCTTAGGAGGGGGGACCACTGAAGCTTTCTTT. Amino acids: CASSLGGGTTEAFF.

This clonotype was seen only a few times. V and J are TRBV12-3 or TRBV12-4 and TRBJ2-1, with 9 bases aligning to TRBD1. The CDR3 runs to 14 residues. The trim removed 7 bases at V and 3 bases at J, leaving 4 bases unmatched. CDR3 bases: TGTGCCAGCACCTCGGGACAGGGCTACAATGAGCAGTTCTTC. Protein product: CASTSGQGYNEQFF.

This clonotype was seen a handful of times. The chain combines TRBV28 with TRBJ2-5; the D gene is possibly TRBD1 (5 bases). V lost 3 bases to trimming and J lost 5 bases, with 10 bases between them. The CDR3 length is 13 residues. Germline V CDR1 and CDR2: MDHEN, SYDVKM. CDR3 DNA: TGTGCCAGCAGTTTCCCAGGGTCGGAGACCCAGTACTTC. Translation gives CASSFPGSETQYF.

This clonotype was seen more than once but under ten times. The chain recombines TRBV6-2 or TRBV6-3 with TRBJ1-6; no clear D gene. The V gene lost 0 bases and the J gene lost 10 bases, with 10 bases spanning the gap. CDR1 is MNHEY and CDR2 is SVGEGT in the germline V gene. The CDR3 runs to 14 residues. The CDR3 coding sequence is TGTGCCAGCAGTTACTCAGGGTATGGATCACCCCTCCACTTT. It yields the protein CASSYSGYGSPLHF.

There are a few counts of this clonotype. The chain carries TRBV7-2 and TRBJ2-3; no clear D gene. The CDR3 runs 15 residues. The germline V gene encodes CDR1 SGHTA and CDR2 FQGNSA. The ends were cut back, 5 bases at V and 4 bases at J, with 16 bases in the middle. DNA of the CDR3: TGTGCCAGCAGCAGCATGGTTGCTGTATCAGATACGCAGTATTTT. Translating gives CASSSMVAVSDTQYF.

This clonotype showed up many times. V usage is TRBV6-1 and J usage is TRBJ2-1; 13 bases are a match to TRBD2. V dropped 4 bases and J dropped 9; count of bases not matched to a gene: 9. The CDR3 is made up of 16 amino acids. From germline, CDR1 is MNHNS and CDR2 SASEGT. DNA of the CDR3: TGTGCCAGCAGTGCCTTTACTAGCGGGGGGGCCCTTGAGCAGTTCTTC. This gives the protein CASSAFTSGGALEQFF.

Only a few counts were recorded for this clonotype. This chain uses TRBV3-1 with TRBJ1-2; D possibly corresponds to TRBD1 (5 bases). This CDR3 contains 13 residues. CDR1 and CDR2 (germline): LGHDT, YNNKEL (reference sequence). The V and J ends lost 4 bases and 7 bases respectively, with 13 bases between them. Here the CDR3 reads CASSPRDGAGYTF. CDR3 sequence (DNA): TGTGCCAGCAGCCCCCGGGACGGGGCTGGCTACACCTTC. Filled out from reference TRBV3-1 and TRBJ1-2, the complete variable domain reads DTAVSQTPKYLVTQMGNDKSIKCEQNLGHDTMYWYKQDSKKFLKIMFSYNNKELIINETVPNRFSPKSPDKAHLNLHINSLELGDSAVYFCASSPRDGAGYTFGSGTRLTVV.

This clonotype was recorded only once. The chain employs TRBV29-1 and TRBJ1-1, with no clear D. This CDR3 region has 12 residues. Deletions cut 4 bases from V and 11 bases from J, with 17 bases between. The germline V gene encodes CDR1 SQVTM and CDR2 ANQGSEA. The CDR3 here is CSVVSSTNVAFF. DNA of the CDR3: TGCAGCGTTGTAAGCAGCACAAACGTGGCTTTCTTT.

This chain joins TRBV12-3 or TRBV12-4 and TRBJ1-6, with unresolved D. Between the trimmed V and J ends, which lost 7 bases and 0 bases, there was a span of 13 bases. The CDR3 totals 16 residues. CDR3 in amino acids: CASIRASGSYNSPLHF. The DNA for the CDR3 is TGTGCCAGCATTCGGGCGTCGGGCTCCTATAATTCACCCCTCCACTTT.